This entry features one T cell receptor beta chain sequence. This sample was taken from a study of cytomegalovirus exposure and HLA in healthy donors. In the PCR, 60 Vbeta and 13 Jbeta primers were used. Produced via immunoSEQ multiplex PCR; TCRdb's table is partial and in-frame only. The table records about 78,000 clones, 72% of them present only once. Sequencing used PBMCs. This TCR was recovered from a woman in her forties in good health and CMV-seropositive.

The CDR3 region has the DNA TGTGCCAGCAAGAGGGAGAAGGATGAAGCTTTCTTT. Translated, it gives CASKREKDEAFF. The chain is built from TRBV2 and TRBJ1-1; D gene unclear. CDR1 and CDR2 from the germline V gene are SNHLY and FYNNEI. The CDR3 runs to 12 residues. V lost 7 bases to trimming and J lost 7 bases, with 13 bases between them. The full variable domain, its missing parts supplied by reference TRBV2 and TRBJ1-1, is EPEVTQTPSHQVTQMGQEVILRCVPISNHLYFYWYRQILGQKVEFLVSFYNNEISEKSEIFDDQFSVERPDGSNFTLKIRSTKLEDSAMYFCASKREKDEAFFGQGTRLTVV.